This TCR beta chain is from a study of vaccination effects on CD4 cells after COVID-19. Measured with immunoSEQ multiplex PCR; TCRdb has only the in-frame clones, and not every one. The sample shows tens of thousands of clones, under 75% of them seen only once. CDR3 size: 15 residues. CDR1 is SGDLS, CDR2 YYNGEE, per germline. V was clipped by 4 bases and J by 1 base, with 12 bases between them. Study-wide findings and caveats: Of the vaccine-induced clones from healthy vaccinees, merely 1 of 255 recognized common cold coronaviruses as well. Only a few convalescent patients and no early post-infection timepoints featured in the study. Long after vaccination, the clones induced by infection and by vaccine shrank markedly in size.

To note about this clone: Its cognate antigen is unknown.

CD4+ T cells specific for antigen were expanded with viral peptide pools by the ViraFEST assay before sequencing. With 10 days of culture completed, CD4+ T cells were isolated. Prior SARS-CoV-2 infection was absent in the vaccine recipients, as shown by negative nucleocapsid antibodies. Cultures received IL-2 medium that replaced half the medium on days 3 and 7. The sample here was CD4+ T cells from PBMCs cultured with SARS-CoV-2 spike peptides, taken before COVID-19 vaccination. The clonotype comes from a human donor who received a COVID-19 vaccine. V is TRBV9 and J is TRBJ1-5; weak D call: TRBD1 (5 bases). CDR3 sequence reads: CASSRGGESNQPQHF. As DNA, the CDR3 is TGTGCCAGCAGCCGGGGGGGGGAAAGCAATCAGCCCCAGCATTTT.